The clone carrying this T cell receptor (beta chain) was seen only once. The target antigen is unknown. The data were produced by immunoSEQ multiplex PCR, yet TCRdb's version contains in-frame clones alone and is incomplete. The sample lists around 2.5 million clones, 93% occurring once. V dropped 5 bases and J dropped 4 bases, with 17 bases sitting between them. CDR3 length: 15 amino acids. Germline lookup yields CDR1 SEHNR and CDR2 FQNEAQ (reference sequence). This specimen belongs to a study of shared clonotypes between healthy human individuals. Study-wide points: Larger estimated richness was generally recorded for naive subsets relative to memory subsets.

The gene calls are TRBV7-9 and TRBJ1-2; unclear D gene. Sequencing was carried out using naive CD4+ T cells from PBMCs. Documented subset: CD45RA+ positively selected. This clonotype was obtained from a man aged 18 to 29 in good health. Some clones in this sample may be carry-over from other donors' samples. CDR3 sequence: CASSPPGMGSYGYTF. The CDR3 bases are TGTGCCAGCAGCCCCCCGGGGATGGGGAGCTATGGCTACACCTTC. Looking up the rest from reference TRBV7-9 and TRBJ1-2 gives the full variable domain: DTGVSQNPRHKITKRGQNVTFRCDPISEHNRLYWYRQTLGQGPEFLTYFQNEAQLEKSRLLSDRFSAERPKGSFSTLEIQRTEQGDSAMYLCASSPPGMGSYGYTFGSGTRLTVV.